The present T cell receptor (beta chain) was sequenced within a study of patients and donors after allogeneic stem cell transplantation. The germline V gene encodes CDR1 LGHNA and CDR2 YSLEER. The CDR3 contains 14 residues. V was pared by 0 bases and J by 4 bases, with 1 base of the junction left unmatched. Via MiXCR, TCRdb re-called the RT-PCR reads, giving one row per CDR3 protein. Seen here are some 200,000 distinct CDR3 sequences, 40% to 45% observed once, and the top ten hold 33%. This sequence originates from a human donor who was either an allogeneic HSCT recipient or a stem cell or donor lymphocyte infusion donor (not recorded which). It is not recorded whose cells these are; they may come from a transplant donor. The gene calls are TRBV4-3 and TRBJ1-2; 8 nucleotides match TRBD1. The sample taken for sequencing was blood, either unsorted or a sorted T cell fraction (not recorded which). CDR3 amino acids: CASSQDGTGYGYTF. CDR3 sequence (DNA): TGCGCCAGCAGCCAAGACGGGACAGGCTATGGCTACACCTTC.